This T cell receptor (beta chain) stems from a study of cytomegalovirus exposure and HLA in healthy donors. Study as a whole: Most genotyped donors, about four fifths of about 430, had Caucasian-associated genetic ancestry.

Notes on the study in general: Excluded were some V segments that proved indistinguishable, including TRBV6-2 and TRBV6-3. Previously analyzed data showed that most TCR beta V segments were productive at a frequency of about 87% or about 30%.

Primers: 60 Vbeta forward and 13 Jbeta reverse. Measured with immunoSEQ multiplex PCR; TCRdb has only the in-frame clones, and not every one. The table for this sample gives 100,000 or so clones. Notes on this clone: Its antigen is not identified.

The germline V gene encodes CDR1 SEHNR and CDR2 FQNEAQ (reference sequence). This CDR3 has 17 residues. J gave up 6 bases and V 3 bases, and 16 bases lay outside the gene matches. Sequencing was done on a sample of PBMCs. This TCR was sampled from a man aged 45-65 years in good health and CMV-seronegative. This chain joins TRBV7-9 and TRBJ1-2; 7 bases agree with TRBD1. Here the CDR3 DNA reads TGTGCCAGCAGCTTGTCGGGCCTTCCGGACAGGAACAATGGCTACACCTTC. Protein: CASSLSGLPDRNNGYTF. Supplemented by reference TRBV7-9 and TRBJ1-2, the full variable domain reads DTGVSQNPRHKITKRGQNVTFRCDPISEHNRLYWYRQTLGQGPEFLTYFQNEAQLEKSRLLSDRFSAERPKGSFSTLEIQRTEQGDSAMYLCASSLSGLPDRNNGYTFGSGTRLTVV.